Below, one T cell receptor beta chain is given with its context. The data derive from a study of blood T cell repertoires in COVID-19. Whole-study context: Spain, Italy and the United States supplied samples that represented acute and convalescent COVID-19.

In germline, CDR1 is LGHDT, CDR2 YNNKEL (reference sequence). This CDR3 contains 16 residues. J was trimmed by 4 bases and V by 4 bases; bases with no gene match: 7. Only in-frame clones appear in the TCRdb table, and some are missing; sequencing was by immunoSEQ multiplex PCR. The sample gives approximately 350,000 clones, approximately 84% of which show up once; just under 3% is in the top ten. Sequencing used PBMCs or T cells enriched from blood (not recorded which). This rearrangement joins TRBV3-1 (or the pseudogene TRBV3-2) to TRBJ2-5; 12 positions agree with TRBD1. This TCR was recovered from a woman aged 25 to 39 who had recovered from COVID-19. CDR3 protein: CASSRRDRGRRETQYF. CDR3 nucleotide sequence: TGTGCCAGCAGCCGAAGGGACAGGGGGCGAAGAGAGACCCAGTACTTC.